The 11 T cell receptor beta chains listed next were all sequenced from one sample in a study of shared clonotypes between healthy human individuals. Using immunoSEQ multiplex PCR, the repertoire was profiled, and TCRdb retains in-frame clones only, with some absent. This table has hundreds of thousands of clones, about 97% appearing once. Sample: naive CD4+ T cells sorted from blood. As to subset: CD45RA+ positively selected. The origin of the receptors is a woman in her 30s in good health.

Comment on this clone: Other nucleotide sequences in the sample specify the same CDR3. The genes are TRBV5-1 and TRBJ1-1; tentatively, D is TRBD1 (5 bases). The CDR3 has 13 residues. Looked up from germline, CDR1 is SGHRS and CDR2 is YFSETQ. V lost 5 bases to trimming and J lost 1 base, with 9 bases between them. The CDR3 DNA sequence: TGCGCCAGCAGTTTCGGACAGAACACTGAAGCTTTCTTT. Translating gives CASSFGQNTEAFF.

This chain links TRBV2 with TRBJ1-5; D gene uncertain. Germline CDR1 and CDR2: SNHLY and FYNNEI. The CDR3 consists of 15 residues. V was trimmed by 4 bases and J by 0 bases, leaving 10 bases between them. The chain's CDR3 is CASSASANSNQPQHF. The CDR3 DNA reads TGTGCCAGCAGTGCCTCAGCGAATAGCAATCAGCCCCAGCATTTT.

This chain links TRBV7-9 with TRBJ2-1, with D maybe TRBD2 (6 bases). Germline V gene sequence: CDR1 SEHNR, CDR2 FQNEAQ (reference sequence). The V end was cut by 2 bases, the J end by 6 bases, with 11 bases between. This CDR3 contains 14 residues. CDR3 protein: CASSLYGGPNEQFF. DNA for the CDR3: TGTGCCAGCAGCTTATACGGAGGGCCCAATGAGCAGTTCTTC. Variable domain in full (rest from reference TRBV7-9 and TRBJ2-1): DTGVSQNPRHKITKRGQNVTFRCDPISEHNRLYWYRQTLGQGPEFLTYFQNEAQLEKSRLLSDRFSAERPKGSFSTLEIQRTEQGDSAMYLCASSLYGGPNEQFFGPGTRLTVL.

The CDR3 protein is CASSLSRDRGYEQYF. As DNA, the CDR3 is TGTGCCAGCAGTTTATCCCGGGACAGGGGCTACGAGCAGTACTTC. V gene TRBV27 combines with J gene TRBJ2-7; 10 positions match TRBD1. The CDR3 has 15 residues. From germline, CDR1 is MNHEY and CDR2 SMNVEV (reference sequence). The trim removed 0 bases at V and 3 bases at J, leaving 2 bases unmatched.

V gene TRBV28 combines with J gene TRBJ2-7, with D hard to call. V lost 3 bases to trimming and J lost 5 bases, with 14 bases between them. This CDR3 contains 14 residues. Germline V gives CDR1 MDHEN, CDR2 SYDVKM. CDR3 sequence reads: CASSLTLTLHEQYF. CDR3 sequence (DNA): TGTGCCAGCAGTTTGACCCTGACCTTGCACGAGCAGTACTTC.

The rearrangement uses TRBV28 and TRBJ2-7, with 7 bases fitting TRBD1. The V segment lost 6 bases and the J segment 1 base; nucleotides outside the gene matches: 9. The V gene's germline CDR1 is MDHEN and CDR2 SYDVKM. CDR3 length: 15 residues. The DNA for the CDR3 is TGTGCCAGCAGAAACTTAGGGGACAGATCCTACGAGCAGTACTTC. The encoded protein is CASRNLGDRSYEQYF.

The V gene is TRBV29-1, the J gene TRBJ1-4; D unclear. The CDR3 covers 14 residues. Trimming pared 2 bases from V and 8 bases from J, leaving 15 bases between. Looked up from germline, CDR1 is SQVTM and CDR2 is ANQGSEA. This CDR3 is CSVESSGSGEKLFF. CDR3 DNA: TGCAGCGTTGAATCCTCCGGGTCGGGGGAAAAACTGTTTTTT. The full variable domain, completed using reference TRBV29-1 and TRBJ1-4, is SAVISQKPSRDICQRGTSLTIQCQVDSQVTMMFWYRQQPGQSLTLIATANQGSEATYESGFVIDKFPISRPNLTFSTLTVSNMSPEDSSIYLCSVESSGSGEKLFFGSGTQLSVL.

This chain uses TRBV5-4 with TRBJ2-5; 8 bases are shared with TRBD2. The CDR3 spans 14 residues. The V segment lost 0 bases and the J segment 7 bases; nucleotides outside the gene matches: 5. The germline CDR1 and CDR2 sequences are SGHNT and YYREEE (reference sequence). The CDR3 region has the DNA TGTGCCAGCAGCTTGGAGGGTAGCGGGGTGACCCAGTACTTC. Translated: CASSLEGSGVTQYF.

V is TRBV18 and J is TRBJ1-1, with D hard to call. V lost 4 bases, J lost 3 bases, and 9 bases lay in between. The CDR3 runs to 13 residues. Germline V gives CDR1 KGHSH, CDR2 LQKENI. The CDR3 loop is CASSLDRDTEAFF. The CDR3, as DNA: TGTGCCAGCTCACTCGACCGAGACACTGAAGCTTTCTTT.

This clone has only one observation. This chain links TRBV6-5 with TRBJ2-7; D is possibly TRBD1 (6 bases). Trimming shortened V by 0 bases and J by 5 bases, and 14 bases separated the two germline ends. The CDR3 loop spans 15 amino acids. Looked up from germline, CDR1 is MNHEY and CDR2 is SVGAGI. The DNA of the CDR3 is TGTGCCAGCAGTTACTCGCAAGGGGGTAGGGACGAGCAGTACTTC. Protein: CASSYSQGGRDEQYF.

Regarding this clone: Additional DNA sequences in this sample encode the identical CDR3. CDR3 region: CASSLAGQGTDTQYF. CDR3 in DNA: TGTGCCAGCAGTTTGGCGGGACAGGGCACAGATACGCAGTATTTT. The rearrangement joins TRBV28 to TRBJ2-3; 8 positions match TRBD1. This CDR3 has 15 residues. The germline V gene encodes CDR1 MDHEN and CDR2 SYDVKM. The junction had 3 bases not matched to a gene; V was cut back by 3 bases and J by 1 base.